One and the same sample provided the 28 T cell receptor beta chains below, sequenced in a study of shared clonotypes between healthy human individuals. It was CD45RO-negative cells, positively selected for CCR7, that made up naive CD8 cells, with terminally differentiated effector memory CD45RA+ cells excluded. Assay used: immunoSEQ multiplex PCR; TCRdb lists only in-frame clones, some missing. The sample carries a few million clones, approximately 92% recorded once. Sample: naive CD8+ T cells from PBMCs. These receptors came from a man aged 18 to 29 in good health. Some clones in this sample may be carry-over from other donors' samples.

This clone was detected once. V and J are TRBV11-2 and TRBJ1-5; D gene uncertain. The V end lost 0 bases, the J end lost 4 bases, and 10 bases lay between the germline ends. The germline V gene has CDR1 SGHAT and CDR2 FQNNGV. The CDR3 consists of 15 residues. CDR3 loop: CASSLDAAANQPQHF. DNA of the CDR3: TGTGCCAGCAGCTTAGACGCGGCAGCGAATCAGCCCCAGCATTTT.

V is TRBV30 and J is TRBJ2-3, with a possible D match to TRBD2 (6 bases). CDR1 and CDR2 from the germline V gene are GTSNPN and SVGIG (reference sequence). The CDR3 covers 14 residues. Trimming took off 5 bases at V and 1 base at J, with 13 bases between the two ends. The CDR3 bases are TGTGCCTGGGAGGAGGGGTCGGGCACAGATACGCAGTATTTT. This encodes CAWEEGSGTDTQYF. The variable domain in full, with the rest retrieved from reference TRBV30 and TRBJ2-3, is SQTIHQWPATLVQPVGSPLSLECTVEGTSNPNLYWYRQAAGRGLQLLFYSVGIGQISSEVPQNLSASRPQDRQFILSSKKLLLSDSGFYLCAWEEGSGTDTQYFGPGTRLTVL.

The chain is built from TRBV27 and TRBJ2-7, with unresolved D. This CDR3 region has 18 residues. Germline values: CDR1 MNHEY, CDR2 SMNVEV (reference sequence). Trimming pared 5 bases from V and 2 bases from J, leaving 25 bases between. The DNA of the CDR3 is TGTGCCAGCAGTATAACTGTAGTTCAGGCTCGATCCGCCTACGAGCAGTACTTC. Translating gives CASSITVVQARSAYEQYF.

The chain links TRBV4-3 to TRBJ2-1; 7 bases line up with TRBD1. This CDR3 comprises 15 residues. Trimming at V came to 2 bases and at J to 7 bases, leaving 8 bases not matched to a gene. The germline CDR1 and CDR2 sequences are LGHNA and YSLEER. This CDR3 reads CASSQLFLQGNEQFF. The CDR3 DNA follows: TGCGCCAGCAGCCAACTATTTCTACAGGGGAATGAGCAGTTCTTC.

This chain connects TRBV28 to TRBJ1-4; D gene uncertain. Trimming removed 5 bases from V and 7 bases from J, with 17 bases in between. The CDR3 has 15 residues. Germline values: CDR1 MDHEN, CDR2 SYDVKM. The CDR3 sequence is CASSPRGVRGEKLFF. The CDR3 DNA is TGTGCCAGCAGTCCCCGCGGGGTGAGAGGTGAAAAACTGTTTTTT.

Note on this clone: The identical CDR3 is also encoded by other nucleotide sequences in the sample. The gene calls are TRBV6-5 and TRBJ2-7; 9 bases align to TRBD1. Germline V gives CDR1 MNHEY, CDR2 SVGAGI. CDR3 length equals 14 residues. The V and J ends lost 2 bases and 2 bases, in that order; junction bases with no gene match: 1. CDR3 coding DNA: TGTGCCAGCAGTTACGGGACAGGGCCCTACGAGCAGTACTTC. The encoded protein is CASSYGTGPYEQYF.

The chain has TRBV28 and TRBJ2-1, with D tentatively TRBD1 or TRBD2 (5 bases each). CDR1 is MDHEN, CDR2 SYDVKM, per germline. The V end was cut by 4 bases, the J end by 9 bases, with 13 bases between. CDR3 length: 13 amino acids. In nucleotides, the CDR3 is TGTGCCAGCAGTTGGGGGATATCGGGTGAGCAGTTCTTC. It encodes CASSWGISGEQFF.

The chain is built from TRBV9 and TRBJ2-7, with 9 bases identical to TRBD2. V lost 3 bases, J lost 1 base, and 5 bases stayed unmatched. This CDR3 comprises 15 residues. Germline values: CDR1 SGDLS, CDR2 YYNGEE. CDR3 bases: TGTGCCAGCAGCGGAGCGGGAGGCGATTCCTACGAGCAGTACTTC. This sequence encodes CASSGAGGDSYEQYF.

This clone has a single count. V usage is TRBV7-3 and J usage is TRBJ2-6, with a tentative D call TRBD1 (6 bases). Trimming stripped 4 bases from V and 2 bases from J, with 12 bases between. The germline V gene has CDR1 SGHTA and CDR2 FQGTGA. This CDR3 region has 16 residues. CDR3 sequence reads: CASSSQTGAGANVLTF. The CDR3, as DNA: TGTGCCAGCAGCTCCCAGACAGGCGCTGGGGCCAACGTCCTGACTTTC. The full variable domain, in which reference TRBV7-3 and TRBJ2-6 provide the parts outside the CDR3, is GAGVSQTPSNKVTEKGKYVELRCDPISGHTALYWYRQSLGQGPEFLIYFQGTGAADDSGLPNDRFFAVRPEGSVSTLKIQRTERGDSAVYLCASSSQTGAGANVLTFGAGSRLTVL.

The chain is built from TRBV13 and TRBJ2-5; 8 nucleotides agree with TRBD2. The V gene's germline CDR1 is PRHDT and CDR2 FYEKMQ (reference sequence). The CDR3 spans 15 residues. After removal of 3 bases from V and 1 base from J, the junction contained 4 bases not matched to a gene. CDR3 DNA: TGTGCCAGCAGCTTGGCTAGCGGGCGCCAAGAGACCCAGTACTTC. Protein sequence: CASSLASGRQETQYF.

This clone was seen a single time. The chain recombines TRBV19 with TRBJ1-5; D not resolved. Germline-derived CDR1 and CDR2 are LNHDA and SQIVND (reference sequence). The ends were cut back, 2 bases at V and 8 bases at J, with 22 bases in the middle. The CDR3 covers 17 residues. The DNA for the CDR3 is TGTGCCAGTAGTATAAAGGAACGGTATTTGGGGAAGGAGCCCCAGCATTTT. Its translation: CASSIKERYLGKEPQHF.

As to this clone: Other DNA sequences from this sample encode an identical CDR3 as well. The chain joins TRBV9 to TRBJ2-7; D is possibly TRBD1 (6 bases). V was clipped by 0 bases and J by 3 bases, with 10 bases between them. Per the germline V gene, CDR1 is SGDLS and CDR2 is YYNGEE. CDR3 length equals 14 residues. Written as DNA, the CDR3 is TGTGCCAGCAGCGTAGGTGAAGGGGGCTACGAGCAGTACTTC. Translating gives CASSVGEGGYEQYF.

This clone was found once. V usage is TRBV5-1 and J usage is TRBJ1-5; D is possibly TRBD1 (5 bases). The germline CDR1 and CDR2 sequences are SGHRS and YFSETQ. V lost 1 base and J 9 bases, leaving 11 bases between the germline ends. There are 13 residues in the CDR3. The CDR3 here is CASSLNGGGPQHF. CDR3 nucleotides: TGCGCCAGCAGCTTGAACGGGGGAGGGCCCCAGCATTTT.

The rearrangement uses TRBV9 and TRBJ2-2, with D perhaps matching TRBD1 (5 bases). Germline assignment: CDR1 SGDLS and CDR2 YYNGEE. With 3 bases removed from V and 8 bases from J, the gap between germline ends came to 11 bases. This CDR3 spans 13 amino acids. For the CDR3, the DNA is TGTGCCAGCAGCGCATCAGGGAAGGGGGAGCTGTTTTTT. As protein: CASSASGKGELFF.

J is TRBJ1-2 and V is TRBV27; weak D call: TRBD1 (5 bases). The germline gives CDR1 MNHEY, CDR2 SMNVEV (reference sequence). The CDR3 loop spans 16 amino acids. Trimming pared 6 bases from V and 8 bases from J, leaving 25 bases between. The CDR3 nucleotides are TGTGCCAGCAGCCCGCGGGGGGAAGGAGGGTGGCGAGGCTACACCTTC. Its translation: CASSPRGEGGWRGYTF.

The gene calls are TRBV27 and TRBJ2-7, with 14 bases identical to TRBD2. Germline trimming cut 5 bases from V and 0 bases from J; bases unmatched to any gene: 3. In germline, CDR1 is MNHEY, CDR2 SMNVEV (reference sequence). The CDR3 is made up of 16 amino acids. The DNA for the CDR3 is TGTGCCAGCAGTCCTGGACTAGCGGGGGGCTCCTACGAGCAGTACTTC. As protein: CASSPGLAGGSYEQYF.

The V gene is TRBV6-6, the J gene TRBJ2-7; possible D gene TRBD1, 5 bases. Trimming took off 5 bases at V and 2 bases at J, with 10 bases between the two ends. Germline CDR1 reads MNHNY; CDR2 reads SVGAGI (reference sequence). CDR3 length: 13 residues. CDR3 nucleotides: TGTGCCAGCAGTCCCGGACATCCCTACGAGCAGTACTTC. Translating it yields CASSPGHPYEQYF.

The chain carries TRBV9 and TRBJ2-5; maybe TRBD1 (6 bases). The germline CDR1 and CDR2 sequences are SGDLS and YYNGEE. Trimming took 3 bases from V and 3 from J, leaving 9 bases between them. The CDR3 has 13 residues. The CDR3 DNA follows: TGTGCCAGCAGCGATGGGGGCGAAGAGACCCAGTACTTC. Its translation: CASSDGGEETQYF.

V usage is TRBV27 and J usage is TRBJ1-1, with D possibly being TRBD1 (6 bases). CDR3 length: 14 residues. With 4 bases removed from V and 6 bases from J, the gap between germline ends came to 15 bases. The germline gives CDR1 MNHEY, CDR2 SMNVEV (reference sequence). As DNA, the CDR3 is TGTGCCAGCAGTTCCCTGGGGGGCGTCTCTGAAGCTTTCTTT. The encoded protein is CASSSLGGVSEAFF.

The genes are TRBV29-1 and TRBJ2-1; 7 nucleotides agree with TRBD1. The CDR3 is 14 amino acids. Germline trimming cut 7 bases from V and 3 bases from J; bases unmatched to any gene: 9. Germline CDR1 reads SQVTM; CDR2 reads ANQGSEA. CDR3 coding DNA: TGCAGCGCTGGGGACAGTACCTTCTACAATGAGCAGTTCTTC. This sequence encodes CSAGDSTFYNEQFF.

The chain is built from TRBV7-9 and TRBJ1-2; D remains unclear. The CDR3 is made up of 15 amino acids. CDR1 and CDR2 from the germline V gene are SEHNR and FQNEAQ (reference sequence). V lost 3 bases, J lost 6 bases, and 17 bases lay in between. CDR3 in amino acids: CASSFSASRTDGYTF. CDR3 nucleotides: TGTGCCAGCAGCTTTTCCGCCTCGAGGACGGATGGCTACACCTTC.

J is TRBJ1-3 and V is TRBV4-2; 7 positions match TRBD1. The CDR3 covers 14 residues. The V segment lost 5 bases and the J segment 7 bases; nucleotides outside the gene matches: 8. Germline assignment: CDR1 LGHNA and CDR2 YNFKEQ. CDR3 region: CASSARGQLNTIYF. CDR3 nucleotide sequence: TGTGCCAGCAGCGCTCGGGGACAGCTGAACACCATATATTTT.

This clone appeared a single time. The chain joins TRBV11-1 to TRBJ1-2; tentative D call: TRBD1 (6 bases). Trimming removed 5 bases from V and 6 bases from J, with 16 bases in between. The CDR3 totals 14 residues. Germline V gene sequence: CDR1 SGHAT, CDR2 FQDESV (reference sequence). The CDR3: CASSPSRGRHGYTF. Here the CDR3 DNA reads TGTGCCAGCAGCCCCTCTCGGGGGCGACATGGCTACACCTTC.

Worth noting for this clone: A much larger clone lies a single base off, so this may be a read error. Different DNA sequences within this sample yield the same CDR3. The gene calls are TRBV6-5 and TRBJ2-2; D ambiguous. The CDR3 is made up of 11 amino acids. Between the trimmed V and J ends, which lost 5 bases and 4 bases, there was a span of 2 bases. Per germline, CDR1 MNHEY and CDR2 SVGAGI. Here the CDR3 reads CASSATGELFF. The DNA of the CDR3 is TGTGCCAGCAGTGCCACCGGGGAGCTGTTTTTT.

The chain uses TRBV27 and TRBJ2-2; the D is unclear. Germline V gene sequence: CDR1 MNHEY, CDR2 SMNVEV (reference sequence). V shed 2 bases and J shed 6 bases, with 7 bases lying between them. CDR3 length: 13 amino acids. DNA of the CDR3: TGTGCCAGCAGTTTAATCGGGTCCGGGGAGCTGTTTTTT. It codes for CASSLIGSGELFF.

On this clone: Other DNA sequences from this sample encode an identical CDR3 as well. The V and J genes are TRBV12-5 and TRBJ2-1; no firm D call. The CDR3 length is 14 residues. The V end lost 1 base, the J end lost 1 base, and 5 bases lay between the germline ends. Germline-derived CDR1 and CDR2 are LGHNT and FRNRAP. In nucleotides, the CDR3 is TGTGCTAGTGGTTTGGGGGGATCCTACAATGAGCAGTTCTTC. Encoded protein: CASGLGGSYNEQFF.

The chain has TRBV27 and TRBJ2-7; the match to TRBD2 covers 10 bases. The V gene's germline CDR1 is MNHEY and CDR2 SMNVEV (reference sequence). CDR3 length equals 16 residues. The V gene end was trimmed by 2 bases and the J gene end by 3 bases; junction bases not matched to a gene: 7. The CDR3 is CASSLGRVAGGYEQYF. Written as DNA, the CDR3 is TGTGCCAGCAGTTTAGGTCGGGTAGCGGGAGGCTACGAGCAGTACTTC.

The chain combines TRBV25-1 with TRBJ2-5; D is unresolved. The DNA matches TRBJ2-7 better at its end, which makes the J call doubtful. Germline assignment: CDR1 MGHDK and CDR2 SYGVNS. CDR3 length: 14 residues. The CDR3 region is CASSSITDGYEQYF. The CDR3 region has the DNA TGTGCCAGCAGTTCCATAACGGACGGTTACGAGCAGTACTTC.